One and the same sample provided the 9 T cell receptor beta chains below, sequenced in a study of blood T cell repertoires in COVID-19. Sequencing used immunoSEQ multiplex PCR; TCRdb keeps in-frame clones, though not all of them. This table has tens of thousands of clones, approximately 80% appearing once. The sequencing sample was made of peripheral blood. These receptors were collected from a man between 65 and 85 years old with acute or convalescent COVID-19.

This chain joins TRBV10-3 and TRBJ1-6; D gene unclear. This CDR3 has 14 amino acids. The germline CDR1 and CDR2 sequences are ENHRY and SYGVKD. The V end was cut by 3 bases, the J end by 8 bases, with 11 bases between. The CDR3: CAISDRAGYSPLHF. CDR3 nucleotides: TGTGCCATCAGTGATCGGGCGGGCTATTCACCCCTCCACTTT.

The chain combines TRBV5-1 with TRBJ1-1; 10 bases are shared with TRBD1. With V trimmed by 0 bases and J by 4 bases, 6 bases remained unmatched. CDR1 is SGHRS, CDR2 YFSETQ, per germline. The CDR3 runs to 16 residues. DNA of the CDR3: TGCGCCAGCAGCTTGGGGACAGGGGGTAGGTTCACTGAAGCTTTCTTT. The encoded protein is CASSLGTGGRFTEAFF.

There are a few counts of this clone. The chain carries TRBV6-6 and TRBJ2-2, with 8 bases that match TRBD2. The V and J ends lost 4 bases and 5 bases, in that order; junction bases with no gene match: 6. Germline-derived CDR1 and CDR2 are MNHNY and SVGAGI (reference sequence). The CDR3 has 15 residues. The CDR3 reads CASSSATSVTGELFF. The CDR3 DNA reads TGTGCCAGCAGTTCCGCGACTAGCGTGACCGGGGAGCTGTTTTTT.

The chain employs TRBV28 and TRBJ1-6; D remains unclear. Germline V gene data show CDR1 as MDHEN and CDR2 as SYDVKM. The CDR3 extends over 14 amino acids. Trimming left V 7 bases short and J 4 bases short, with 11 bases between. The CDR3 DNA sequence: TGTGCCAGCACCCGGAACAGTTATAATTCACCCCTCCACTTT. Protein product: CASTRNSYNSPLHF.

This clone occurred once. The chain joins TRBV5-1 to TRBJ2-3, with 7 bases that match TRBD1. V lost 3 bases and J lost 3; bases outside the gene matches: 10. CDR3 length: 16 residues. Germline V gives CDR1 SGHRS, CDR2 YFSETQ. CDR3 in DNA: TGCGCCAGCAGCTCGCGCCAGGGGGTTTTGACAGATACGCAGTATTTT. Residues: CASSSRQGVLTDTQYF.

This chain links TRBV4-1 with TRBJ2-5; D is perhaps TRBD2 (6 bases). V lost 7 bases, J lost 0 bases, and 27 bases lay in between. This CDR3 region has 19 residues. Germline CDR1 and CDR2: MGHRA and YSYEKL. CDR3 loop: CASILAWTPFGGNQETQYF. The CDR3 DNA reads TGCGCCAGCATCCTCGCATGGACTCCCTTCGGGGGAAACCAAGAGACCCAGTACTTC.

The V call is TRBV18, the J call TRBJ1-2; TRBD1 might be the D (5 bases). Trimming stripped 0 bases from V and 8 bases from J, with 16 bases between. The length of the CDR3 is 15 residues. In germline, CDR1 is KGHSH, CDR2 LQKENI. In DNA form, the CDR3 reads TGTGCCAGCTCACCACCGGGAAAAGGGGCGGAGGGCTACACCTTC. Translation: CASSPPGKGAEGYTF.

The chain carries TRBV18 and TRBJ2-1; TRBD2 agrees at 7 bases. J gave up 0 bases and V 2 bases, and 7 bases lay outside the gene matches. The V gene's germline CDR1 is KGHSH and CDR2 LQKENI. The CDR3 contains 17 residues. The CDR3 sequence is CASSPTSSGSSYNEQFF. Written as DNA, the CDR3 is TGTGCCAGCTCACCAACCTCTAGCGGTAGCTCCTACAATGAGCAGTTCTTC. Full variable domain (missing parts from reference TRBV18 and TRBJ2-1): NAGVMQNPRHLVRRRGQEARLRCSPMKGHSHVYWYRQLPEEGLKFMVYLQKENIIDESGMPKERFSAEFPKEGPSILRIQQVVRGDSAAYFCASSPTSSGSSYNEQFFGPGTRLTVL.

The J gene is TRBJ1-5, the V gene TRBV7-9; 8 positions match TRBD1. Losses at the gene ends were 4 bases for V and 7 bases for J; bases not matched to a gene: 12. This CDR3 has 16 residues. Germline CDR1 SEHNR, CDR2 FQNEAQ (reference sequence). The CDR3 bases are TGTGCCAGCAGCTACGGCGGGGACAGGCTAGGGCAGCCCCAGCATTTT. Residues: CASSYGGDRLGQPQHF. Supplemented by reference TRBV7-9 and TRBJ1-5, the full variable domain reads DTGVSQNPRHKITKRGQNVTFRCDPISEHNRLYWYRQTLGQGPEFLTYFQNEAQLEKSRLLSDRFSAERPKGSFSTLEIQRTEQGDSAMYLCASSYGGDRLGQPQHFGDGTRLSIL.